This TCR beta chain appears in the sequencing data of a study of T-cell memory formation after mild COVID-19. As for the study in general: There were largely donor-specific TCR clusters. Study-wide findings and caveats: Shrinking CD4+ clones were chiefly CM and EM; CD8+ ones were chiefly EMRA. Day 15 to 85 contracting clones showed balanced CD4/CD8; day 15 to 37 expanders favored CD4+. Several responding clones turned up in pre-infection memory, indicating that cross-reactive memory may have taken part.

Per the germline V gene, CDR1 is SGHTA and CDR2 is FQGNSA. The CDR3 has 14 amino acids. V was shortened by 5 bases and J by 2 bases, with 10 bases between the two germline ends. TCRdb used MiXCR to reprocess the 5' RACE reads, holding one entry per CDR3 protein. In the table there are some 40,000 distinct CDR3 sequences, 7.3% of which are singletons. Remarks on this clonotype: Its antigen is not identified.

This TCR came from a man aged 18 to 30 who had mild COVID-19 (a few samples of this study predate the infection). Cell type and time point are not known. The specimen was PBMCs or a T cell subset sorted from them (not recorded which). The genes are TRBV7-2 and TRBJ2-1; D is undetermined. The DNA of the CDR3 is TGTGCCAGCAGCCCCGAAATCCCCTACAATGAGCAGTTCTTC. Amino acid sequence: CASSPEIPYNEQFF.